These 5 T cell receptor beta chains came from one sample sequenced in a study of blood T cells in healthy people across ages. Using a J-beta primer mix together with a sample-barcoded 5' primer, a second PCR was run for roughly 7 to 11 cycles. In TCRdb, the 5' RACE reads were re-called with MiXCR into one record per CDR3 protein. The repertoire holds about 720,000 distinct CDR3 sequences, with roughly 20% as singletons. The specimen sequenced was blood. The receptors shown here come from a man aged 65 to 85 in good health.

The CDR3 DNA sequence: TGCGCCAGCAGCCAAGACTCTACTAGCGGGAGGGGGACCTACAATGAGCAGTTCTTC. It codes for CASSQDSTSGRGTYNEQFF. V gene TRBV4-1 combines with J gene TRBJ2-1; TRBD2 aligns across 13 bases. The CDR3 runs to 19 residues. The J segment lost 2 bases and the V segment lost 0 bases, leaving 7 bases of the junction unmatched. Per the germline V gene, CDR1 is MGHRA and CDR2 is YSYEKL.

The V call is TRBV30, the J call TRBJ1-1; D unresolved. V was cut by 4 bases and J by 2 bases, with 5 bases left in between. The CDR3 sequence is 11 residues long. Per germline, CDR1 GTSNPN and CDR2 SVGIG (reference sequence). The CDR3 here is CAWTLNTEAFF. The CDR3 nucleotides are TGTGCCTGGACTCTAAACACTGAAGCTTTCTTT.

V and J are TRBV5-1 and TRBJ2-1; TRBD2 might be the D (5 bases). The CDR3 sequence is 13 residues long. Germline V gene data show CDR1 as SGHRS and CDR2 as YFSETQ. The germline V and J ends were trimmed by 2 bases and 9 bases, with 12 bases remaining between them. The CDR3 DNA follows: TGCGCCAGCAGCTTAGCGGCCAAGGGTGAGCAGTTCTTC. Its protein product is CASSLAAKGEQFF.

J is TRBJ2-5 and V is TRBV24-1, with TRBD2 identical over 9 bases. TRBJ2-1 matches the DNA end more closely, so the J call is doubtful. The V gene's germline CDR1 is KGHDR and CDR2 SFDVKD. The CDR3 is made up of 14 amino acids. Here the CDR3 DNA reads TGTGCCACCGGAGCGGGGGGTACCTACAATGAGCAGTTCTTC. It encodes CATGAGGTYNEQFF.

V is TRBV4-1 and J is TRBJ2-5; TRBD2 might be the D (7 bases). Germline lookup yields CDR1 MGHRA and CDR2 YSYEKL. With 0 bases removed from V and 6 bases from J, the gap between germline ends came to 14 bases. The CDR3 has 15 residues. The CDR3 loop is CASSQDGGAQKTQYF. As DNA, the CDR3 is TGCGCCAGCAGCCAAGATGGGGGGGCTCAGAAGACCCAGTACTTC.